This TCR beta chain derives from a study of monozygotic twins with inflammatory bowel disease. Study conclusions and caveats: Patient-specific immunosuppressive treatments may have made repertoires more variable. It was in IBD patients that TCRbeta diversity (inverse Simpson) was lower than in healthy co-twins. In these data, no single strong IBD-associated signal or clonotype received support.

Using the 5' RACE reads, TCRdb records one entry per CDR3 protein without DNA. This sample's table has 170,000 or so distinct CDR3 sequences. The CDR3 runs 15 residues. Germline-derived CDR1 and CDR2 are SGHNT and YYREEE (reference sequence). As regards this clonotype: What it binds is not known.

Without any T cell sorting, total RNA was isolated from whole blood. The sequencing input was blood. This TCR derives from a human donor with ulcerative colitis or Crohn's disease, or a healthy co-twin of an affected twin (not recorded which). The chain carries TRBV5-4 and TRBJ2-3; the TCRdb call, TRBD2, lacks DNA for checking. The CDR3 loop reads CASSFPPQGTDTQYF.